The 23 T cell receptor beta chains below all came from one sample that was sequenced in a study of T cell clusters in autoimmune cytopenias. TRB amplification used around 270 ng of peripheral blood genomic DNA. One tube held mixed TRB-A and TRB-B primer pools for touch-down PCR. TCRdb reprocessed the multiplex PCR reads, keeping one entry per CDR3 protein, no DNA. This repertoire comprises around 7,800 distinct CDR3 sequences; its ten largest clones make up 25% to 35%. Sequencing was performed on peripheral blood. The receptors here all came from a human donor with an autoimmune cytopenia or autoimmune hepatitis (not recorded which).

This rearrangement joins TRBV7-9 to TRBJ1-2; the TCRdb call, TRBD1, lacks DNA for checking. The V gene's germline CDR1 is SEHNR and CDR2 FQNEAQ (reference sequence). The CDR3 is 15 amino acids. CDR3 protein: CASSSRGQGVEGYTF.

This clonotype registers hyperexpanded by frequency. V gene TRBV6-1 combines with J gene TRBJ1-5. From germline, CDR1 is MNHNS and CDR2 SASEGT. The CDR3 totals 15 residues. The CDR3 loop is CASSDRFYSNQPQHF.

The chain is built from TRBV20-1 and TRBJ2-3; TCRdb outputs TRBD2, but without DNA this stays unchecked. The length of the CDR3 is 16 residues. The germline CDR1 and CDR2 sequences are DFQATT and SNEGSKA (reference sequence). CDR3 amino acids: CSARTGGASGGGTQYF.

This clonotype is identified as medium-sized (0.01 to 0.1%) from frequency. The chain's CDR3 is CASSLGMTGLIDEQYF. The rearrangement links TRBV13 to TRBJ2-7; checking the TCRdb D call of TRBD1 is not possible without DNA. This CDR3 is 16 amino acids long. Germline CDR1 reads PRHDT; CDR2 reads FYEKMQ (reference sequence). Full variable domain (remainder filled in from reference TRBV13 and TRBJ2-7): AAGVIQSPRHLIKEKRETATLKCYPIPRHDTVYWYQQGPGQDPQFLISFYEKMQSDKGSIPDRFSAQQFSDYHSELNMSSLELGDSALYFCASSLGMTGLIDEQYFGPGTRLTVT.

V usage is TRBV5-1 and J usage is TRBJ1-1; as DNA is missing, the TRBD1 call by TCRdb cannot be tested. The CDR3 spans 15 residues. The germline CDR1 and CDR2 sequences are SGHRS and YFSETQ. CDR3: CASSRTGTRGTEAFF.

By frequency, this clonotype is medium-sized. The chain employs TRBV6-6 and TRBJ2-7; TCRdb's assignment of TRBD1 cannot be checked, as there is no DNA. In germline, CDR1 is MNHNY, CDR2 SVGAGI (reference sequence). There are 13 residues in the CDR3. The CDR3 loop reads CASTTGRRDEQYF.

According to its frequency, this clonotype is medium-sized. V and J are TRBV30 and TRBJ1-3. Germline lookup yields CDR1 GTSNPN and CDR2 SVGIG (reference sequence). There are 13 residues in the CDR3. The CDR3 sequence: CASSSHSGNTIYF.

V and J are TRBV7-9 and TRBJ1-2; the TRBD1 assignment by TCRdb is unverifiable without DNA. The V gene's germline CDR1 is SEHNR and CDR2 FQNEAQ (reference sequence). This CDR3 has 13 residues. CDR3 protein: CASSWGTGEGYTF.

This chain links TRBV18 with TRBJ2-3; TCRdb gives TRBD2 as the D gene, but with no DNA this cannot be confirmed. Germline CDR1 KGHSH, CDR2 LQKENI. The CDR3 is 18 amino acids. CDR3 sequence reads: CASSPPRSGLAGADTQYF.

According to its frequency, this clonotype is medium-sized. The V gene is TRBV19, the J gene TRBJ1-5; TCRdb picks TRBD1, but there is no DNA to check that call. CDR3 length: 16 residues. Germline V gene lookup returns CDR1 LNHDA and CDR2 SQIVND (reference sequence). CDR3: CASSIGESGGVQPQHF.

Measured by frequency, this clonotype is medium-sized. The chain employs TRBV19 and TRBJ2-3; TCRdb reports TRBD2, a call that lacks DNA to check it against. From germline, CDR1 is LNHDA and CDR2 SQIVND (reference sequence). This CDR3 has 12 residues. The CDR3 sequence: CASSTSPDTQYF.

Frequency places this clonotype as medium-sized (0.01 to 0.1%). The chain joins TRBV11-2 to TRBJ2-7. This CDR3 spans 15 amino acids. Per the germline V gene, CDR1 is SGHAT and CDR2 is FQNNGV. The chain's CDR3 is CASSTRNPNTYEQYF.

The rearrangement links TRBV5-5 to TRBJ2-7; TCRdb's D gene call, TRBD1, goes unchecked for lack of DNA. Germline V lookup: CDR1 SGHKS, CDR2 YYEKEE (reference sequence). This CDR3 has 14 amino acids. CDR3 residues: CASSSGTGSYEQYF.

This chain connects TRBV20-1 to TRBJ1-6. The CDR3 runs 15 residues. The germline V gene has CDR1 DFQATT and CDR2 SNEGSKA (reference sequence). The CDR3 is CSATDRTPLNSPLHF.

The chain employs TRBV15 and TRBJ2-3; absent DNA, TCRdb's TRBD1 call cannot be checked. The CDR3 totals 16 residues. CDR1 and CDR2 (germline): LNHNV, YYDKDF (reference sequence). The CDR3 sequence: CATSSQGAQHTDTQYF.

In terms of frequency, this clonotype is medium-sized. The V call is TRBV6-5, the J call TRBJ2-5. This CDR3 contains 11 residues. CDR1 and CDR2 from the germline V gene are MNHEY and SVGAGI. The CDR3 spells CASSDSETQYF.

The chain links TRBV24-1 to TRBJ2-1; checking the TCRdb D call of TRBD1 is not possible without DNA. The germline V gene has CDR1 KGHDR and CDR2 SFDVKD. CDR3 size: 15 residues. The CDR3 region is CATSPGPYGKNEQFF.

CDR3 in amino acids: CASSDLGDTQYF. The J gene is TRBJ2-3, the V gene TRBV6-4. This CDR3 has 12 residues. The germline CDR1 and CDR2 sequences are MRHNA and SNTAGT.

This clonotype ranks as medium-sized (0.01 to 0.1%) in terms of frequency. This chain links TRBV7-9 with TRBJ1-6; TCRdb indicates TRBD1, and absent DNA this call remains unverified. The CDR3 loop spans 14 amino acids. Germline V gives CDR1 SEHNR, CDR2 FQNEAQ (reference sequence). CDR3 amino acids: CASSLGQRNSPLHF. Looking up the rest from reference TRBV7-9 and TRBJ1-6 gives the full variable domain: DTGVSQNPRHKITKRGQNVTFRCDPISEHNRLYWYRQTLGQGPEFLTYFQNEAQLEKSRLLSDRFSAERPKGSFSTLEIQRTEQGDSAMYLCASSLGQRNSPLHFGNGTRLTVT.

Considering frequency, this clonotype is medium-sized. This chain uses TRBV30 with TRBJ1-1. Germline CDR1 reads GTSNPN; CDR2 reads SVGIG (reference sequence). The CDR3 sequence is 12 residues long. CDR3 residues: CAWSVQEFEAFF.

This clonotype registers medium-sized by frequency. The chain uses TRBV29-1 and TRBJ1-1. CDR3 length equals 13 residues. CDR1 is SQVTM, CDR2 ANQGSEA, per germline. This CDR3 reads CSVDSWEHTEAFF.

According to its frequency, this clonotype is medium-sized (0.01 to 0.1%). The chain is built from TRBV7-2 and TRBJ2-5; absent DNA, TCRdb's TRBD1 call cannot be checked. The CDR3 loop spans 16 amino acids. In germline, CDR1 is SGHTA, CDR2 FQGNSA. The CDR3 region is CASSSNRDRGRETQYF.

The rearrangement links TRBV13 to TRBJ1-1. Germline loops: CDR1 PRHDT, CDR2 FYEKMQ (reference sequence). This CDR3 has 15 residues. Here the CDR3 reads CASSFYQTMNTEAFF.